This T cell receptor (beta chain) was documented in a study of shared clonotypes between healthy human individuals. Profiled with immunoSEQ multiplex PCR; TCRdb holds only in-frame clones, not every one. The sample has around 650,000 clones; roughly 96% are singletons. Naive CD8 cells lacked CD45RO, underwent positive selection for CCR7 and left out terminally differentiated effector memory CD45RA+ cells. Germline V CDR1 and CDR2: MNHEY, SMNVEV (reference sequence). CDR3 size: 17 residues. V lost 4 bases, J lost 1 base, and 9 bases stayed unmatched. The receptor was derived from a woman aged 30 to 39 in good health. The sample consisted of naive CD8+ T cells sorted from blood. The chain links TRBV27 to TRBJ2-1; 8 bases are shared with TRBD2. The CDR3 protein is CASSSRISSGSYNEQFF. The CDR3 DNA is TGTGCCAGCAGTTCAAGAATTTCTAGCGGGTCCTACAATGAGCAGTTCTTC.